These 8 T cell receptor beta chains originate from one sample sequenced in a study of cytomegalovirus exposure and HLA in healthy donors. Sequencing was performed with immunoSEQ multiplex PCR; in TCRdb, only in-frame clones are kept and a portion is missing. The sample lists about 220,000 clones; approximately 83% were seen once. The sample consisted of PBMCs. All receptors come from a woman aged 25-40 years in good health and CMV-seropositive.

This clone was seen only once. This chain's CDR3 is CAWSGSDWDEQFF. As DNA, the CDR3 is TGTGCCTGGAGTGGGTCAGACTGGGATGAGCAGTTCTTC. The V call is TRBV30, the J call TRBJ2-1; D gene unclear. The CDR3 has 13 residues. Per the germline V gene, CDR1 is GTSNPN and CDR2 is SVGIG (reference sequence). V lost 1 base and J lost 8, with 12 bases in between.

The chain links TRBV28 to TRBJ1-2; TRBD1 might be the D (6 bases). V dropped 8 bases and J dropped 1 base, with 17 bases sitting between them. The CDR3 consists of 15 residues. Germline CDR1 is MDHEN and CDR2 is SYDVKM. The CDR3 DNA reads as TGTGCCAGCGGTGGGGGGGCAAACCTTAACTATGGCTACACCTTC. The encoded protein is CASGGGANLNYGYTF.

This clone was detected only once. This chain links TRBV5-1 with TRBJ1-1, with D possibly being TRBD1 (6 bases). The germline gives CDR1 SGHRS, CDR2 YFSETQ. Trimming stripped 4 bases from V and 5 bases from J, with 15 bases between. The CDR3 extends over 14 amino acids. CDR3 DNA sequence: TGCGCCAGCAGCGCCAGGGGAGATGGGACTGAAGCTTTCTTT. Translated, it gives CASSARGDGTEAFF.

This chain uses TRBV29-1 with TRBJ1-1; D unclear. Per the germline V gene, CDR1 is SQVTM and CDR2 is ANQGSEA. The CDR3 is made up of 14 amino acids. Trimming took off 1 base at V and 0 bases at J, with 9 bases between the two ends. The CDR3 sequence: CSVEGLGMNTEAFF. In nucleotides, the CDR3 is TGCAGCGTTGAAGGTCTAGGTATGAACACTGAAGCTTTCTTT.

The chain carries TRBV5-3 and TRBJ2-1; TRBD2 might be the D (6 bases). TRBV5-3 carries the ORF label, with uncertain function. CDR3 length equals 14 residues. Trimming took 4 bases from V and 4 from J, leaving 12 bases between them. The CDR3 protein is CARSEEGLYNEQFF. The CDR3 nucleotides read TGTGCCAGAAGCGAAGAGGGACTTTACAATGAGCAGTTCTTC.

This chain connects TRBV11-2 to TRBJ1-5; tentative D call: TRBD1 (5 bases). Germline V gene lookup returns CDR1 SGHAT and CDR2 FQNNGV. The CDR3 has 15 residues. V was clipped by 0 bases and J by 4 bases, with 10 bases between them. This CDR3 reads CASSLDGRENQPQHF. As DNA, the CDR3 is TGTGCCAGCAGCTTAGATGGCAGGGAGAATCAGCCCCAGCATTTT.

The V gene is TRBV6-5, the J gene TRBJ2-7; the D gene is possibly TRBD2 (5 bases). The germline V gene has CDR1 MNHEY and CDR2 SVGAGI. The CDR3 covers 15 residues. Deletions cut 5 bases from V and 3 bases from J, with 17 bases between. The CDR3 DNA is TGTGCCAGCAGTCTTCTTGGAGGAGAGGGCTACGAGCAGTACTTC. Translating gives CASSLLGGEGYEQYF.

The J gene is TRBJ1-4, the V gene TRBV7-2; D gene ambiguous. With 5 bases removed from V and 4 bases from J, the gap between germline ends came to 14 bases. The germline V gene has CDR1 SGHTA and CDR2 FQGNSA. The CDR3 covers 15 residues. Here the CDR3 DNA reads TGTGCCAGCAGCACCCAGGCGGGGTTTAATGAAAAACTGTTTTTT. Protein product: CASSTQAGFNEKLFF.